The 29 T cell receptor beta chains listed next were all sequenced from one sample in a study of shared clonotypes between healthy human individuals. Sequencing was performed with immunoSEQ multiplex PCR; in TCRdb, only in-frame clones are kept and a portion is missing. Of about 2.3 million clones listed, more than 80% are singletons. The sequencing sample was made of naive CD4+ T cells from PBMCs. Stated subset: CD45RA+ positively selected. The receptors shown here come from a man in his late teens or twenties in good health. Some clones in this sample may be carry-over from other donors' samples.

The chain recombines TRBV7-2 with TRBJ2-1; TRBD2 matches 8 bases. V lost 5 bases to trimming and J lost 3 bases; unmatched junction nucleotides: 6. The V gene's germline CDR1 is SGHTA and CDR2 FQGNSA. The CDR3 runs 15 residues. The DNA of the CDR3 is TGTGCCAGCAGCGCAACTAGCGGCCACTACAATGAGCAGTTCTTC. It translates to CASSATSGHYNEQFF. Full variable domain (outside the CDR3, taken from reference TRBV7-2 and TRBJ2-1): GAGVSQSPSNKVTEKGKDVELRCDPISGHTALYWYRQSLGQGLEFLIYFQGNSAPDKSGLPSDRFSAERTGGSVSTLTIQRTQQEDSAVYLCASSATSGHYNEQFFGPGTRLTVL.

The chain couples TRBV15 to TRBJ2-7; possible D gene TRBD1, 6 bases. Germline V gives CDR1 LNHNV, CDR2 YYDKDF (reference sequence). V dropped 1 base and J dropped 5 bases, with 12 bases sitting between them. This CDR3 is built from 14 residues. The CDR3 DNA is TGTGCCACCAGCAGAGTTGGGACAACTCACGAGCAGTACTTC. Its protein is CATSRVGTTHEQYF.

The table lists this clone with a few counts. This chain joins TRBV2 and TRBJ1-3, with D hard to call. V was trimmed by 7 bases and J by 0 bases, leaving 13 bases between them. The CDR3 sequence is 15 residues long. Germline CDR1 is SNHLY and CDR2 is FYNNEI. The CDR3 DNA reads TGTGCCAGCACTAAAGAGGCAGTCTCTGGAAACACCATATATTTT. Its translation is CASTKEAVSGNTIYF. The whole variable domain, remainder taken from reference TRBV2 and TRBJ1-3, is EPEVTQTPSHQVTQMGQEVILRCVPISNHLYFYWYRQILGQKVEFLVSFYNNEISEKSEIFDDQFSVERPDGSNFTLKIRSTKLEDSAMYFCASTKEAVSGNTIYFGEGSWLTVV.

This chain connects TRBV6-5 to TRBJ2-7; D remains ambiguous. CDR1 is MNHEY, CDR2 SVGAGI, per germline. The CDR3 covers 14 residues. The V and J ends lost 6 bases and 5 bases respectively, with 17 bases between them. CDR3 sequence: CASSRTARNDEQYF. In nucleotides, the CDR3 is TGTGCCAGCAGCCGGACCGCCAGGAACGACGAGCAGTACTTC.

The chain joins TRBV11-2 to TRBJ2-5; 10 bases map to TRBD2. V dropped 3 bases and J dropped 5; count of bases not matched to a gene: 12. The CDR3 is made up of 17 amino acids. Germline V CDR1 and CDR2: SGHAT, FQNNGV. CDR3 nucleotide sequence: TGTGCCAGCAGCTTCCAAACCCGGACTAGCGGAGGGGAGACCCAGTACTTC. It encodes CASSFQTRTSGGETQYF. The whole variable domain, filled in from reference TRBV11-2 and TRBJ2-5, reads EAGVAQSPRYKIIEKRQSVAFWCNPISGHATLYWYQQILGQGPKLLIQFQNNGVVDDSQLPKDRFSAERLKGVDSTLKIQPAKLEDSAVYLCASSFQTRTSGGETQYFGPGTRLLVL.

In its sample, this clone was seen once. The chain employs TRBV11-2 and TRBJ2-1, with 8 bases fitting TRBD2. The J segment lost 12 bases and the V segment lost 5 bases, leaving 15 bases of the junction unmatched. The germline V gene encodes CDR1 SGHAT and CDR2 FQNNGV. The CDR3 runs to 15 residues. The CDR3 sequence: CASSQIPGLGVLQFF. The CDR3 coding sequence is TGTGCCAGCAGCCAAATCCCGGGACTAGGAGTTTTGCAGTTCTTC.

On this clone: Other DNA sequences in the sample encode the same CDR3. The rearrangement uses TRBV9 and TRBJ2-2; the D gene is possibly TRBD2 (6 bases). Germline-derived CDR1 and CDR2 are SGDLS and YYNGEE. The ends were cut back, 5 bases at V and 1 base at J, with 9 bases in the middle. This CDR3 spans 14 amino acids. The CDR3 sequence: CASRTSGNTGELFF. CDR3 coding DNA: TGTGCCAGCAGGACTAGTGGGAACACCGGGGAGCTGTTTTTT.

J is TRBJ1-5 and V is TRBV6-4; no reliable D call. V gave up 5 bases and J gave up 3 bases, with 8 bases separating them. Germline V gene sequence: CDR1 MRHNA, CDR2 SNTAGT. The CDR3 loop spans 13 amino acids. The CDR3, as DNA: TGTGCCAGCAGTTTAACAGACAATCAGCCCCAGCATTTT. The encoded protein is CASSLTDNQPQHF.

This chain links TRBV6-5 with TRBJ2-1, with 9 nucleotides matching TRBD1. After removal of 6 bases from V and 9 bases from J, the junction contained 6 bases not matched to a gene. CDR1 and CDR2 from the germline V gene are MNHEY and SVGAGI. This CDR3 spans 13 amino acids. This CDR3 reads CASSRTGGGEQFF. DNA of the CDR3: TGTGCCAGCAGCCGAACAGGGGGCGGTGAGCAGTTCTTC.

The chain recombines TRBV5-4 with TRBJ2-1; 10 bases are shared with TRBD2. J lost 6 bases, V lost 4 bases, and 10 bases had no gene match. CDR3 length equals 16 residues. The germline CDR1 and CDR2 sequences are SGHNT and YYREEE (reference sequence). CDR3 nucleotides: TGTGCCAGCAGCCGCGTTGGGACTAGCGTTTCCAATGAGCAGTTCTTC. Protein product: CASSRVGTSVSNEQFF.

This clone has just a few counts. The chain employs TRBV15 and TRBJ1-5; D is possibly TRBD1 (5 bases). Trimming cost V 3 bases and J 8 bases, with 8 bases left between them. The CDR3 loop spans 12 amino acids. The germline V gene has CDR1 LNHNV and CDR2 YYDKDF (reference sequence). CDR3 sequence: CATSRGREPQHF. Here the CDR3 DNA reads TGTGCCACCAGCAGGGGGCGGGAGCCCCAGCATTTT.

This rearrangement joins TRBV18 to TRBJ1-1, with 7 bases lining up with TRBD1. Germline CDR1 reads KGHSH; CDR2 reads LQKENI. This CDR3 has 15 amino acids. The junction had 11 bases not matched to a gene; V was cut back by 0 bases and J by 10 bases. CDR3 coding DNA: TGTGCCAGCTCACCACCGGGGCAGGGGGTCGTTGGAGCTTTCTTT. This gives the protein CASSPPGQGVVGAFF. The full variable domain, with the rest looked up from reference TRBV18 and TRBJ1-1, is NAGVMQNPRHLVRRRGQEARLRCSPMKGHSHVYWYRQLPEEGLKFMVYLQKENIIDESGMPKERFSAEFPKEGPSILRIQQVVRGDSAAYFCASSPPGQGVVGAFFGQGTRLTVV.

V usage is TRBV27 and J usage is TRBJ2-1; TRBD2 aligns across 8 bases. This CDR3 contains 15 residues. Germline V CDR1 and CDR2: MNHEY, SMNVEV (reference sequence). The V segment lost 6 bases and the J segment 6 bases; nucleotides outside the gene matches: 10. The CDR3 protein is CASSPTGTRINEQFF. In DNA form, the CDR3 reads TGTGCCAGCAGCCCAACCGGGACTAGAATCAATGAGCAGTTCTTC.

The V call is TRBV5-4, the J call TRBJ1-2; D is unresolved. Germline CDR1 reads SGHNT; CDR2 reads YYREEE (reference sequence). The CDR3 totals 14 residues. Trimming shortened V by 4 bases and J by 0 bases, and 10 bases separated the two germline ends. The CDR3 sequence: CASSPDGANYGYTF. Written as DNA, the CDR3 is TGTGCCAGCAGCCCGGACGGAGCTAACTATGGCTACACCTTC.

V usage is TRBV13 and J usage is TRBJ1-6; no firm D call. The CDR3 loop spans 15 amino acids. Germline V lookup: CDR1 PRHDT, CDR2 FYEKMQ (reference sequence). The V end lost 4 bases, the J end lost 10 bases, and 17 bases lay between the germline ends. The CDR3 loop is CASSSGRAGTSPLHF. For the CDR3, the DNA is TGTGCCAGCAGCTCTGGGCGGGCAGGAACATCACCCCTCCACTTT.

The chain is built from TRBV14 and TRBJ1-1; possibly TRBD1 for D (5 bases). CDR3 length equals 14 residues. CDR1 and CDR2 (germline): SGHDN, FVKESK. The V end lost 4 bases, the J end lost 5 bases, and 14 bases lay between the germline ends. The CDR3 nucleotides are TGTGCCAGCAGCCTGTACCAGGGAGTAACTGAAGCTTTCTTT. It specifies CASSLYQGVTEAFF.

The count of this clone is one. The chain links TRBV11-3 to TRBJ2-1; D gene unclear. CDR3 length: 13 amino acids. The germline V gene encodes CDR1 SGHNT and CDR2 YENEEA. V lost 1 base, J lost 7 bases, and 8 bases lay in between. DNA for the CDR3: TGTGCCAGCAGCTTAGGAATGGGAAATGAGCAGTTCTTC. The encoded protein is CASSLGMGNEQFF.

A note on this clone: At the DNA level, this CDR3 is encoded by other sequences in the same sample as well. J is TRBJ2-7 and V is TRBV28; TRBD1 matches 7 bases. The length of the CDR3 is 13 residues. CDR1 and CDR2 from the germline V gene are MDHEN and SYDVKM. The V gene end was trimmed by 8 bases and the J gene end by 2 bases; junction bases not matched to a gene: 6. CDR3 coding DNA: TGTGCCAGCGGGAGACAGGGAACCTACGAGCAGTACTTC. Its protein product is CASGRQGTYEQYF.

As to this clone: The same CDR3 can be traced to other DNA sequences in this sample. The CDR3: CASSIARGYEQYF. CDR3 coding DNA: TGTGCCAGTAGTATAGCCAGGGGCTACGAGCAGTACTTC. V gene TRBV19 combines with J gene TRBJ2-7; D is possibly TRBD1 (6 bases). V lost 1 base and J 3 bases, leaving 7 bases between the germline ends. CDR1 is LNHDA, CDR2 SQIVND, per germline (reference sequence). The CDR3 spans 13 residues.

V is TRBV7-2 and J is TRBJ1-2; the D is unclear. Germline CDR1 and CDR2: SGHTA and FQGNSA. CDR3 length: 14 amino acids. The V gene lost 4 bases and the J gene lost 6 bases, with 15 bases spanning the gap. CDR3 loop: CASSYSPVGDGYTF. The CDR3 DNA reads TGTGCCAGCAGCTACAGCCCCGTAGGAGATGGCTACACCTTC.

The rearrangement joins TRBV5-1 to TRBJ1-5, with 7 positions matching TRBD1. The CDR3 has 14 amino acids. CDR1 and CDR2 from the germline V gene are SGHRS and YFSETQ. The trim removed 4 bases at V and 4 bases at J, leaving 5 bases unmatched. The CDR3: CASSEGTANQPQHF. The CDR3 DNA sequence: TGCGCCAGCAGCGAGGGGACAGCTAATCAGCCCCAGCATTTT.

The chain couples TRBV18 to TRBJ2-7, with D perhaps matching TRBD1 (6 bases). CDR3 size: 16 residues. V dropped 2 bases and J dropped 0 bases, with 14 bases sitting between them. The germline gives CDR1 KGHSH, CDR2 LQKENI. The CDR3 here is CASSPLTGPLSYEQYF. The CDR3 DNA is TGTGCCAGCTCACCATTGACAGGACCCCTCTCCTACGAGCAGTACTTC.

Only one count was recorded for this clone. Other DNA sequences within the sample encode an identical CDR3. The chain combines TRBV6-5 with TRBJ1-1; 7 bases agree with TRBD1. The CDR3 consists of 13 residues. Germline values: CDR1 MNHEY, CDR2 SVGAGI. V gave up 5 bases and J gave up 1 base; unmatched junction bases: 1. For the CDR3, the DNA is TGTGCCAGCAGTAGGGACAGGAACACTGAAGCTTTCTTT. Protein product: CASSRDRNTEAFF.

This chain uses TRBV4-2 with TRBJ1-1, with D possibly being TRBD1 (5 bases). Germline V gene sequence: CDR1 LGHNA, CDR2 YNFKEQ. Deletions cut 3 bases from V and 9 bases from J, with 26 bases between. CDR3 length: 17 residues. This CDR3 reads CASSQRQLGVEASQAFF. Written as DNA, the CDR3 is TGTGCCAGCAGCCAGAGACAGCTTGGCGTCGAGGCTTCCCAAGCTTTCTTT.

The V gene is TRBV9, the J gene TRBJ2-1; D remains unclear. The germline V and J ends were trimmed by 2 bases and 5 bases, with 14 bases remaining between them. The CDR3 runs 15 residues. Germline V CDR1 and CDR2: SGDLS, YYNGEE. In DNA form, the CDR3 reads TGTGCCAGCAGCGTCACCGTCCGATCTGACAATGAGCAGTTCTTC. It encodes CASSVTVRSDNEQFF.

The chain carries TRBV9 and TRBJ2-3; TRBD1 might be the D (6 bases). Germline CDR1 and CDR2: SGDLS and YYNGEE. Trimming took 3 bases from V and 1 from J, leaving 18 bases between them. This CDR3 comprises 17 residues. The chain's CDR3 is CASSGGVSDRGTDTQYF. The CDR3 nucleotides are TGTGCCAGCAGCGGAGGGGTCTCGGACAGAGGCACAGATACGCAGTATTTT.

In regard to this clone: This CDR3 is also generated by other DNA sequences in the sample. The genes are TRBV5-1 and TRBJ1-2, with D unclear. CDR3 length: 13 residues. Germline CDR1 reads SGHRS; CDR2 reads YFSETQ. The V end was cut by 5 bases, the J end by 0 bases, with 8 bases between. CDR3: CASSLGANYGYTF. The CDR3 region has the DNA TGCGCCAGCAGTCTCGGAGCTAACTATGGCTACACCTTC.

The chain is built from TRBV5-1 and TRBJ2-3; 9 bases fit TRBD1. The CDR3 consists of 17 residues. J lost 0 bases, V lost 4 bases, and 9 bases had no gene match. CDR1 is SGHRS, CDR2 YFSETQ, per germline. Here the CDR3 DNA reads TGCGCCAGCAGCCCGAAGGTCGGGACAGGGAGCACAGATACGCAGTATTTT. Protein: CASSPKVGTGSTDTQYF.

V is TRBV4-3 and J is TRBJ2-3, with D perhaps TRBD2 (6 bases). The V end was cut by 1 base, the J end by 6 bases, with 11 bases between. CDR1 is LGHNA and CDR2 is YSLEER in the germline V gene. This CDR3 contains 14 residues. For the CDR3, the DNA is TGCGCCAGCAGCCAAGGGGAGGCAGGTGATACGCAGTATTTT. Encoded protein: CASSQGEAGDTQYF.